This TCR beta chain was recorded in a study of cytomegalovirus exposure and HLA in healthy donors (dated by TCRdb to 2016 to 2017). With respect to the entire study: According to a later analysis, the roughly 120 validation repertoires were produced on the same platform as the 680 or so repertoires of the first cohort. The study was designed to test whether signatures of past pathogen exposure could be identified by cataloging public T cell receptors. In addition to the first cohort of 666 subjects, a separate validation cohort of approximately 130 different subjects was used. High-throughput TCR immunosequencing, statistical association of individual TCRs with disease status, and machine learning were combined to predict cytomegalovirus infection status.

Broad study findings and their caveats: In both the original and validation cohorts, the classifier was reported to diagnose cytomegalovirus status with high specificity and sensitivity. A later analysis lacked HLA typing for the validation cohort, so it scored co-occurrence in that cohort across all 110 or so repertoires. Most TCR sequences were seen in very few donors, while some public TCRs were found in many individuals. Three of the identified cytomegalovirus-associated TCR beta chains were confirmed in vitro to be specific for cytomegalovirus antigens. In the study, roughly 160 TCR beta chains were listed as associated with cytomegalovirus. A later analysis found that TCRs clustered in the first cohort also tended to co-occur in the 130 or so validation repertoires, with roughly 95% of cluster scores above 0. The authors suggested that the approach could potentially be generalized to other disease states and immunological phenotypes.

Separate from the roughly 660-subject first cohort, the validation cohort of 95 to 150 subjects was the group to which the donors belonged. The library was generated by the immunoSEQ multiplex PCR assay. The authors processed their data as follows. A statistical classification framework was developed to diagnose cytomegalovirus status using the catalog of TCR beta chain sequences. The table was pulled from immuneACCESS by TCRdb, which kept in-frame rearrangements only. Such tables lose some clones; where checked, under half of the loss comes from unresolved V genes, and the rest has no known cause. D and trimming come from the DNA, and the V and J calls and clone size come from that table. The sample yields 200,000 to 300,000 clones; 75% to 90% were counted once. Jointly, the top ten make up roughly 1.2% of the sample. V is cut back by 4 bases and J by 9 bases, with 10 bases in the junction unmatched. The germline V gene supplies CDR1 SGHRS and CDR2 YFSETQ. From the cysteine up to the phenylalanine, the CDR3 has a length of 14 residues. The entry retains the CDR3 DNA only, 42 bases that are in frame from base 1.

With respect to this clone: Its antigen is not yet known. Per-base qualities were not stored, and no clone one base away is much larger.

Recombination connected TRBV5-1 to TRBJ1-1; a stretch of 9 junction bases matches TRBD1. The sample consisted of PBMCs. The clonotype comes from a woman between 25 and 40 years old in good health and CMV-seropositive. The CDR3 corresponds to CASSQGQGRIQAFF. The DNA sequence follows: TGCGCCAGCAGCCAGGGACAGGGACGGATCCAAGCTTTCTTT.